Following are 3 T cell receptor beta chains from one sample sequenced in a study of T cells after yellow fever vaccination. TCRdb reprocessed the 5' RACE reads via MiXCR and lists one record per CDR3 protein. The sample records 230,000 or so distinct CDR3 sequences, 6.7% being singletons. The starting material was CD4+ T cells sorted from PBMCs, obtained on the day of the yellow fever booster vaccination. Source of these receptors: a man aged 30 to 39 who received the YFV17D yellow fever vaccine.

V usage is TRBV28 and J usage is TRBJ2-4, with D uncertain. The CDR3 extends over 15 amino acids. Trimming shortened V by 6 bases and J by 0 bases, and 12 bases separated the two germline ends. Germline V gene sequence: CDR1 MDHEN, CDR2 SYDVKM. This CDR3 reads CASSPPAVAKNIQYF. The CDR3 DNA is TGTGCCAGCAGCCCCCCCGCGGTAGCCAAAAACATTCAGTACTTC.

This clonotype showed up many times. This chain joins TRBV28 and TRBJ2-2; 10 bases match TRBD2. The CDR3 is made up of 15 amino acids. CDR1 is MDHEN, CDR2 SYDVKM, per germline. Losses at the gene ends were 5 bases for V and 6 bases for J; bases not matched to a gene: 6. DNA for the CDR3: TGTGCCAGCAGTCCCCTAGCGGGAGTGGCCGGGGAGCTGTTTTTT. Protein product: CASSPLAGVAGELFF.

This clonotype was counted ten times or more. V gene TRBV6-5 combines with J gene TRBJ2-1, with D uncertain. V was shortened by 2 bases and J by 1 base, with 9 bases between the two germline ends. The CDR3 totals 15 residues. Looked up from germline, CDR1 is MNHEY and CDR2 is SVGAGI. Written as DNA, the CDR3 is TGTGCCAGCAGTTACGGCCAGAGTTCCTACAATGAGCAGTTCTTC. This encodes CASSYGQSSYNEQFF.